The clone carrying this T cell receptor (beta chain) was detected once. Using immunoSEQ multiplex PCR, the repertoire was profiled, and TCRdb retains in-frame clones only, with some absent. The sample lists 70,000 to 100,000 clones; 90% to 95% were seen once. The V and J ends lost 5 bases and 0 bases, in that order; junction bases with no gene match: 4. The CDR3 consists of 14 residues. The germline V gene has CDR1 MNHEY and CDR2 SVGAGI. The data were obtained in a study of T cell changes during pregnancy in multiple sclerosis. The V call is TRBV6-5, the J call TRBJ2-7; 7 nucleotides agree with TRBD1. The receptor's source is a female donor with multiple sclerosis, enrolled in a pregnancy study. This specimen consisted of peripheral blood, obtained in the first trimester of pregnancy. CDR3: CASSNRDSSYEQYF. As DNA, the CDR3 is TGTGCCAGCAGTAACCGGGACAGCTCCTACGAGCAGTACTTC.